The TCR beta chain under discussion was sequenced for a study of blood T cell repertoires in COVID-19. Study details: COVID-19 samples from acute and convalescent phases originated in the United States, Italy and Spain. Nucleic acid was either cDNA or gDNA, and it came from T cells, B-cell-depleted T cells, or PBMCs.

Those who participated ranged in age from about 18 to 89 years and resided in about two dozen US areas. Cohort 3 donors were reported recovered after two negative PCRs, clearance, or symptom resolution. The method was immunoSEQ multiplex PCR; TCRdb's version includes in-frame clones alone and lacks a portion of them. The data contain under 200,000 clones, around 84% of them singletons. V shed 4 bases, J shed 6 bases, and the junction held 9 bases outside the gene matches. Germline assignment: CDR1 LNHDA and CDR2 SQIVND (reference sequence). This CDR3 spans 14 amino acids. Input material: PBMCs or T cells enriched from blood (not recorded which). This chain connects TRBV19 to TRBJ2-7; 7 bases agree with TRBD2. The receptor comes from a woman between 50 and 59 years old who had recovered from COVID-19. The CDR3 is CASSRRTRVFEQYF. The CDR3 region has the DNA TGTGCCAGTAGTAGGCGGACTAGGGTTTTCGAGCAGTACTTC.